The rows below give T cell receptor beta chains drawn from one sample of a study of human CD8 memory T cell subsets. TCRdb reprocessed the 5' RACE reads and reports one entry per CDR3 protein, with no DNA. In total, the table holds 9,000 to 15,000 distinct CDR3 sequences. The sample was CD8+ T cells from PBMCs. Receptor source: a human donor in good health. Each CDR3 is given with its conserved first and last residue. The size field is filled for only some rows; it gives once, few, many or a size class.

clone_size,v_call,j_call,cdr3_aa
medium-sized,TRBV29-1,TRBJ1-2,CSVEEGVLNYGYTF
NA,TRBV15,TRBJ2-2,CATSIDRGLTGELFF
medium-sized,TRBV7-6,TRBJ2-5,CASSLEAGQETQYF
NA,TRBV7-2,TRBJ2-3,CASTTTGLAGVDTQYF
NA,TRBV5-5,TRBJ2-7,CASSLQGTSGYEQYF
NA,TRBV9,TRBJ2-3,CASSVPAGVSTDTQYF
NA,TRBV29-1,TRBJ2-5,CSAPTLVGTQYF
NA,TRBV7-9,TRBJ2-2,CASSLGRSNGELFF
NA,TRBV9,TRBJ2-1,CASTFTSGPTYNEQFF
NA,TRBV11-2,TRBJ2-2,CASSSPDGELFF
NA,TRBV7-2,TRBJ2-2,CASTLLTGGEGELFF
NA,TRBV2,TRBJ2-7,CASTPLEAPDGEQYF
NA,TRBV7-3,TRBJ1-5,CASSLKGIGRNSNQPQHF
NA,TRBV7-8,TRBJ2-5,CASSPGTGGETQYF
NA,TRBV18,TRBJ2-1,CASSPNPYNEQFF
NA,TRBV29-1,TRBJ2-1,CSVEDDREEDNEQFF
NA,TRBV12-3/TRBV12-4,TRBJ2-7,CASSWAGGSGEQYF
NA,TRBV7-9,TRBJ2-1,CASSLWTGGSLNEQFF